This T cell receptor (beta chain) was recorded in a study of blood T cell repertoires in COVID-19. Whole-study context: The origin of the acute and convalescent COVID-19 samples was the United States, Italy and Spain. Sources were T cells, B-cell-depleted T cells, or PBMCs; the material itself was cDNA or gDNA.

This clone showed up just once. In the original workflow: Amplification of reference gene primers was used by the study to estimate nucleated cell counts. Clones were read by immunoSEQ multiplex PCR, and TCRdb kept only the in-frame ones, dropping some. That table furnishes V, J and clone size, whereas the DNA furnished D and trimming. The sample records about 83,000 clones, approximately 86% being singletons. CDR1 and CDR2 from the germline V gene are WSHSY and SAAADI. J lost 1 base, V lost 8 bases, and 3 bases had no gene match. This CDR3 is built from 14 residues. Sequences were obtained from peripheral blood. The receptor comes from an elderly man with active or convalescent COVID-19. The rearrangement joins TRBV10-2 to TRBJ2-3, with 10 bases matching TRBD2. CDR3 sequence (DNA): TGCGCCAGCGAAACTAGCGGGGGCACAGATACGCAGTATTTT. This codes for CASETSGGTDTQYF.